This is a list of T cell receptor beta chains from one sample in a study of glioma-infiltrating T cells. One entry per CDR3 protein results from TCRdb running MiXCR on the multiplex PCR reads. The data contain roughly 350,000 distinct CDR3 sequences, approximately 42% of them singletons. The sequenced sample consisted of glioma tissue, nonneoplastic brain tissue, or PBMCs (not recorded which). The receptors here all came from a human donor with low-grade glioma or glioblastoma, undergoing nonglioma brain surgery, or in good health (not recorded which). Each CDR3 is given with its conserved first and last residue. The D gene is left open where the match is weak. For some rows the clone size is stated as once, few or many, or as a class when expanded; others skip it.

clone_size: .
j_call: TRBJ2-1
v_call: TRBV4-1
d_call: TRBD2
cdr3_aa: CDSSQELAGAPTKFF
cdr3_nt: TGCGACAGCAGCCAAGAGCTAGCGGGAGCCCCTACTAAGTTCTTC

clone_size: .
j_call: TRBJ1-5
v_call: TRBV2
d_call: .
cdr3_aa: CASMTGVNQPQHF
cdr3_nt: TGTGCCAGCATGACAGGAGTCAATCAGCCCCAGCATTTT

clone_size: .
j_call: TRBJ1-1
v_call: TRBV7-2
d_call: .
cdr3_aa: CASRLTGRTEAFF
cdr3_nt: TGTGCCAGCAGGCTAACAGGGCGCACTGAAGCTTTCTTT

clone_size: .
j_call: TRBJ2-1
v_call: TRBV20-1
d_call: .
cdr3_aa: CSAIDHLKAPLGRNEQFF
cdr3_nt: TGCAGTGCTATAGATCATCTGAAAGCGCCACTCGGAAGGAATGAGCAGTTCTTC

clone_size: .
j_call: TRBJ2-2
v_call: TRBV28
d_call: .
cdr3_aa: CASSLGLARTGELFF
cdr3_nt: TGTGCCAGCAGTTTGGGGCTAGCGCGGACCGGGGAGCTGTTTTTT

clone_size: many
j_call: TRBJ2-3
v_call: TRBV27
d_call: TRBD2
cdr3_aa: CASSSRLAGEGRTDTQYF
cdr3_nt: TGTGCCAGCAGTTCCCGTCTAGCGGGAGAGGGGAGGACAGATACGCAGTATTTT

clone_size: .
j_call: TRBJ2-3
v_call: TRBV12-3/TRBV12-4
d_call: TRBD1
cdr3_aa: CASRLTGGGTDTQYF
cdr3_nt: TGTGCCAGCAGGCTCACAGGGGGAGGCACAGATACGCAGTATTTT

clone_size: few
j_call: TRBJ2-3
v_call: TRBV7-2
d_call: TRBD2
cdr3_aa: CASSLVAGGTDTQYF
cdr3_nt: TGTGCCAGCAGCTTAGTAGCGGGAGGCACAGATACGCAGTATTTT

clone_size: few
j_call: TRBJ1-5
v_call: TRBV4-1
d_call: .
cdr3_aa: CASSQERVHQPQHF
cdr3_nt: TGCGCCAGCAGCCAAGAGAGAGTCCATCAGCCCCAGCATTTT

clone_size: few
j_call: TRBJ1-5
v_call: TRBV19
d_call: .
cdr3_aa: CASSSDINQPQHF
cdr3_nt: TGTGCCAGTAGTAGCGACATTAATCAGCCCCAGCATTTT

clone_size: once
j_call: TRBJ1-1
v_call: TRBV29-1
d_call: TRBD1
cdr3_aa: CSVIGQGGKTEAFF
cdr3_nt: TGCAGCGTTATAGGACAGGGGGGAAAGACTGAAGCTTTCTTT

clone_size: many
j_call: TRBJ2-3
v_call: TRBV10-2
d_call: TRBD2
cdr3_aa: CASSKGLVGSDTQYF
cdr3_nt: TGCGCCAGCAGTAAAGGACTAGTCGGATCAGATACGCAGTATTTT

clone_size: many
j_call: TRBJ2-3
v_call: TRBV6-1
d_call: TRBD2
cdr3_aa: CASTLAGGGADTQYF
cdr3_nt: TGTGCCAGCACCTTAGCGGGAGGGGGTGCAGATACGCAGTATTTT

clone_size: .
j_call: TRBJ1-1
v_call: TRBV7-2
d_call: .
cdr3_aa: CASSLYAGRLMNTEAFF
cdr3_nt: TGTGCCAGCAGCTTATACGCCGGGAGGCTCATGAACACTGAAGCTTTCTTT

clone_size: .
j_call: TRBJ2-1
v_call: TRBV4-3
d_call: TRBD2
cdr3_aa: CASSQRLAGEDEQFF
cdr3_nt: TGCGCCAGCAGCCAGAGACTAGCGGGAGAAGATGAGCAGTTCTTC

clone_size: .
j_call: TRBJ1-5
v_call: TRBV6-2/TRBV6-3
d_call: .
cdr3_aa: CASNPHRRNQPQHF
cdr3_nt: TGTGCCAGCAACCCGCACAGGCGCAATCAGCCCCAGCATTTT

clone_size: .
j_call: TRBJ2-1
v_call: TRBV4-2
d_call: TRBD2
cdr3_aa: CASSEGLAGELSYNEQFF
cdr3_nt: TGTGCCAGCAGCGAAGGACTAGCGGGAGAACTGTCCTACAATGAGCAGTTCTTC

clone_size: many
j_call: TRBJ2-5
v_call: TRBV27
d_call: .
cdr3_aa: CASTQGETQYF
cdr3_nt: TGTGCCAGCACTCAAGGGGAGACCCAGTACTTC

clone_size: .
j_call: TRBJ2-1
v_call: TRBV7-2
d_call: .
cdr3_aa: CASSLVSAPGNEQFF
cdr3_nt: TGTGCCAGCAGCCTAGTTTCGGCCCCAGGCAATGAGCAGTTCTTC

clone_size: few
j_call: TRBJ2-7
v_call: TRBV28
d_call: .
cdr3_aa: CASTVRQRSSYEQYF
cdr3_nt: TGTGCCAGCACCGTGAGGCAACGTTCCTCCTACGAGCAGTACTTC

clone_size: .
j_call: TRBJ1-1
v_call: TRBV7-2
d_call: .
cdr3_aa: CACSLYRNTEAFF
cdr3_nt: TGTGCCTGCAGCTTATACAGGAACACTGAAGCTTTCTTT

clone_size: .
j_call: TRBJ2-7
v_call: TRBV3-1
d_call: .
cdr3_aa: CASSEAGTYTYEQYF
cdr3_nt: TGTGCCAGCAGCGAGGCCGGGACGTATACCTACGAGCAGTACTTC

clone_size: .
j_call: TRBJ2-7
v_call: TRBV6-2/TRBV6-3
d_call: TRBD2
cdr3_aa: CASSVRLAGPSYEQYF
cdr3_nt: TGTGCCAGCAGTGTCAGACTAGCGGGGCCATCCTACGAGCAGTACTTC

clone_size: few
j_call: TRBJ2-5
v_call: TRBV7-9
d_call: .
cdr3_aa: CASSPSGAEETQYF
cdr3_nt: TGTGCCAGCAGCCCGTCAGGGGCCGAAGAGACCCAGTACTTC

clone_size: once
j_call: TRBJ2-1
v_call: TRBV10-3
d_call: TRBD1
cdr3_aa: CAIGTGPWRNEQFF
cdr3_nt: TGTGCCATCGGGACAGGACCTTGGAGGAATGAGCAGTTCTTC

clone_size: few
j_call: TRBJ2-7
v_call: TRBV4-2
d_call: .
cdr3_aa: CASSAIDGRHSYEQYF
cdr3_nt: TGTGCCAGCAGCGCGATAGATGGGAGGCACTCCTACGAGCAGTACTTC

clone_size: few
j_call: TRBJ2-5
v_call: TRBV28
d_call: TRBD1
cdr3_aa: CASSLAAGQGYETQYF
cdr3_nt: TGTGCCAGCAGTTTGGCAGCGGGACAGGGGTATGAGACCCAGTACTTC

clone_size: .
j_call: TRBJ2-7
v_call: TRBV12-3/TRBV12-4
d_call: TRBD2
cdr3_aa: CASSPRTSGYYEQYF
cdr3_nt: TGTGCCAGCAGTCCCAGGACTAGCGGGTACTACGAGCAGTACTTC

clone_size: .
j_call: TRBJ2-1
v_call: TRBV7-9
d_call: .
cdr3_aa: CASSFINSYNEQFF
cdr3_nt: TGTGCCAGCAGCTTTATAAACTCCTACAATGAGCAGTTCTTC

clone_size: .
j_call: TRBJ1-5
v_call: TRBV20-1
d_call: .
cdr3_aa: CSALTDSNQPQHF
cdr3_nt: TGCAGTGCACTGACAGATAGCAATCAGCCCCAGCATTTT

clone_size: .
j_call: TRBJ1-2
v_call: TRBV3-1
d_call: .
cdr3_aa: CASSQELPATYGYTF
cdr3_nt: TGTGCCAGCAGCCAAGAGTTACCTGCGACCTATGGCTACACCTTC

clone_size: .
j_call: TRBJ1-5
v_call: TRBV27
d_call: TRBD1
cdr3_aa: CASSHWTGYNQPQHF
cdr3_nt: TGTGCCAGCAGTCACTGGACAGGGTATAATCAGCCCCAGCATTTT

clone_size: .
j_call: TRBJ2-1
v_call: TRBV7-8
d_call: .
cdr3_aa: CASSFRLDSYNEQFF
cdr3_nt: TGTGCCAGCAGCTTCAGACTAGACTCCTACAATGAGCAGTTCTTC

clone_size: .
j_call: TRBJ1-1
v_call: TRBV19
d_call: .
cdr3_aa: CASSIVGSRNTEAFF
cdr3_nt: TGTGCCAGTAGTATAGTTGGCAGCCGGAACACTGAAGCTTTCTTT

clone_size: .
j_call: TRBJ2-3
v_call: TRBV7-2
d_call: .
cdr3_aa: CASSFMTGTDTQYF
cdr3_nt: TGTGCCAGCAGCTTCATGACAGGAACAGATACGCAGTATTTT

clone_size: few
j_call: TRBJ2-7
v_call: TRBV7-2
d_call: TRBD2
cdr3_aa: CASSFSGRSSYEQYF
cdr3_nt: TGTGCCAGCAGCTTTAGCGGGAGGAGCTCCTACGAGCAGTACTTC

clone_size: .
j_call: TRBJ2-2
v_call: TRBV7-2
d_call: TRBD1
cdr3_aa: CASSPGPGQGNTGELFF
cdr3_nt: TGTGCCAGCAGCCCCGGGCCGGGACAGGGTAACACCGGGGAGCTGTTTTTT

clone_size: .
j_call: TRBJ2-7
v_call: TRBV5-1
d_call: TRBD2
cdr3_aa: CASSSGTSGIEQYF
cdr3_nt: TGCGCCAGCAGTTCCGGGACTAGCGGGATCGAGCAGTACTTC

clone_size: many
j_call: TRBJ2-3
v_call: TRBV6-2/TRBV6-3
d_call: TRBD1
cdr3_aa: CASSRQPGQGTDTQYF
cdr3_nt: TGTGCCAGCAGTCGACAACCGGGACAGGGCACGGATACGCAGTATTTT

clone_size: few
j_call: TRBJ1-1
v_call: TRBV24-1
d_call: .
cdr3_aa: CATSETGFAEAFF
cdr3_nt: TGTGCCACCAGTGAGACAGGTTTCGCTGAAGCTTTCTTT

clone_size: .
j_call: TRBJ1-1
v_call: TRBV10-3
d_call: .
cdr3_aa: CAISGGGGTEAFF
cdr3_nt: TGTGCCATCAGTGGTGGGGGGGGAACTGAAGCTTTCTTT

clone_size: .
j_call: TRBJ1-2
v_call: TRBV7-2
d_call: .
cdr3_aa: CASSPGPWENYGYTF
cdr3_nt: TGTGCCAGCAGCCCAGGGCCCTGGGAGAACTATGGCTACACCTTC

clone_size: .
j_call: TRBJ2-7
v_call: TRBV6-1
d_call: TRBD1
cdr3_aa: CASSQGAGEYF
cdr3_nt: TGTGCCAGCAGCCAGGGGGCAGGAGAGTACTTC

clone_size: once
j_call: TRBJ2-1
v_call: TRBV20-1
d_call: TRBD2
cdr3_aa: CSAVPTSGRYNGQFF
cdr3_nt: TGCAGTGCTGTTCCCACTAGCGGTCGCTACAATGGGCAGTTCTTC

clone_size: many
j_call: TRBJ2-3
v_call: TRBV7-2
d_call: .
cdr3_aa: CASSYPGHYTDTQYF
cdr3_nt: TGTGCCAGCAGCTACCCCGGACACTACACAGATACGCAGTATTTT

clone_size: many
j_call: TRBJ2-5
v_call: TRBV19
d_call: .
cdr3_aa: CASSRTAGETQYF
cdr3_nt: TGTGCCAGTAGTCGGACCGCCGGGGAGACCCAGTACTTC

clone_size: once
j_call: TRBJ1-2
v_call: TRBV28
d_call: .
cdr3_aa: CASSRPAGDGYTF
cdr3_nt: TGTGCCAGCAGTCGGCCGGCGGGGGATGGCTACACCTTC

clone_size: .
j_call: TRBJ2-1
v_call: TRBV19
d_call: .
cdr3_aa: CASSISWTAYNEQFF
cdr3_nt: TGTGCCAGTAGTATATCCTGGACAGCGTACAATGAGCAGTTCTTC

clone_size: many
j_call: TRBJ2-7
v_call: TRBV6-1
d_call: TRBD2
cdr3_aa: CASSSGLAVYEQYF
cdr3_nt: TGTGCCAGCAGTTCGGGACTAGCGGTTTACGAGCAGTACTTC

clone_size: few
j_call: TRBJ1-1
v_call: TRBV5-1
d_call: .
cdr3_aa: CASSLGDGLEAFF
cdr3_nt: TGCGCCAGCAGCTTGGGGGACGGCCTGGAGGCTTTCTTT

clone_size: many
j_call: TRBJ1-5
v_call: TRBV28
d_call: .
cdr3_aa: CAGAGEHQPQHF
cdr3_nt: TGTGCAGGGGCAGGGGAGCATCAGCCCCAGCATTTT

clone_size: .
j_call: TRBJ2-7
v_call: TRBV25-1
d_call: .
cdr3_aa: CASSPGTGFVGEQYF
cdr3_nt: TGTGCCAGCAGCCCGGGAACAGGTTTCGTGGGCGAGCAGTACTTC

clone_size: many
j_call: TRBJ2-1
v_call: TRBV10-3
d_call: .
cdr3_aa: CAIGSNEQFF
cdr3_nt: TGTGCCATCGGTAGTAATGAGCAGTTCTTC